This entry features one T cell receptor beta chain sequence. Its antigen is currently not known. The sample holds no much larger clone one base away, and base qualities are not on file. This entry comes from a study of primary melanoma T cells and metastatic recurrence (dated by TCRdb to the early 2020s). With respect to the entire study: A total of roughly 190 primary melanomas made up the cohort, all of stage T2 to T4 and more than 1 mm thick. The sequencing-derived T-cell fraction was compared with histopathological grading of tumor-infiltrating lymphocytes. The T-cell fraction measured by TCR beta sequencing was compared against progression-free survival as the clinical outcome. The study tested whether T-cell fraction and T-cell repertoire clonality in primary melanoma tumors predicted patient outcome. What the research found in general, with its limitations: Regardless of nodal disease, mitotic rate or ulceration status, a T-cell fraction above 20% appeared to be protective. Adding T-cell fraction to tumor thickness reportedly improved progression-free survival prediction more than adding any other histopathological variable. Progression-free survival was reportedly predicted by the tumor T-cell fraction independently of thickness, ulceration, mitotic rate and age. The authors framed an effective T-cell-mediated antitumor response in primary melanoma only as a suggestion, not a demonstrated mechanism.

The method behind the library was the immunoSEQ multiplex PCR assay. Primary melanoma tumor tissue was subjected to high-throughput sequencing of the T-cell receptor beta chain. The original methods were these. TCRB CDR3 sharing between samples and the distribution of insertions and deletions were included in the repertoire analyses. A gradient-boosted model ranked the predictive value of the T-cell fraction against histopathological variables. TCRdb limited this immuneACCESS table to in-frame rearrangements with V and J called. A share of clones is missing; checked studies link under half to unresolved V genes, and the rest is unexplained. Clone size and the V and J calls come from that table; the DNA yielded D and trimming. This sample has fewer than 550 clones in its table, and about 85% of those were observed once. Of the sample, about a sixth falls within the top ten clones. Each patient's primary melanoma had been surgically resected and was viewed as potentially curable, though still at risk of metastatic recurrence.

V loses 6 bases, J loses 5 bases, and the germline ends lie 10 bases apart. Per the germline V gene, MNHGY is the CDR1 and SAAAGT is the CDR2. From the cysteine through the phenylalanine, the CDR3 covers 12 amino acids. Solely the CDR3 DNA is kept, with 36 bases framed from the first base. The specimen sequenced was melanoma tumor tissue. This clonotype originated in a human donor with melanoma. Recombination joined TRBV6-8 with TRBJ2-5, with the identity of the D gene unclear. At the DNA level, the sequence is TGTGCCAGCAGCCCCGTCAGGGAGACCCAGTACTTC. Its coded protein is CASSPVRETQYF.